This TCR beta chain was recovered during a study of blood T cells in healthy people across ages. A second about 6 to 12 cycle PCR used barcoded and J-beta primers. TCRdb passed the 5' RACE reads through MiXCR, listing each CDR3 protein once. The table includes hundreds of thousands of distinct CDR3 sequences, around 24% detected once. The germline V gene encodes CDR1 SQVTM and CDR2 ANQGSEA. This CDR3 spans 15 amino acids. Trimming removed 0 bases from V and 9 bases from J; junction bases left unmatched: 7. This clonotype was seen a few times. These same data were also listed under a study on T cells of mothers and their children.

Sequenced sample: blood. The sequence was collected from a boy aged 5 to 17 in good health. The rearrangement uses TRBV29-1 and TRBJ2-1, with 11 nucleotides matching TRBD2. For the CDR3, the DNA is TGCAGCGTTGAAGATCCAACTAGCGGGGGAACTGAGCAGTTCTTC. It yields the protein CSVEDPTSGGTEQFF.